Given below is one T cell receptor beta chain in context. The antigen is unknown. TCRdb redid the calling of the 5' RACE reads with MiXCR, one entry per CDR3 protein. Of over 300,000 distinct CDR3 sequences in the sample, around 6.8% were seen once. The sample is drawn from a study of T cells after yellow fever vaccination. Study overall: The SMART-Seq v4 Ultra Low Input method served to prepare the low-cell-number fractions.

Germline V gene data show CDR1 as SGHRS and CDR2 as YFSETQ. The ends lost 3 bases at V and 6 bases at J; junction bases unmatched: 7. The CDR3 consists of 14 residues. Broader study findings: Weaker, the secondary response had a peak occurring faster, on day 5 versus 15.

This clonotype was obtained from a man in his late teens or twenties who received the YFV17D yellow fever vaccine. The sample here was PBMCs, taken about 41 days after the first yellow fever vaccination. The chain recombines TRBV5-1 with TRBJ1-2; 8 bases match TRBD1. The DNA for the CDR3 is TGCGCCAGCAGCTGGAATCCAGGGGGCGATGGCTACACCTTC. This sequence encodes CASSWNPGGDGYTF.